The 10 T cell receptor beta chains reported below all come from one sample, sequenced in a study of T cell responses to AZD1222 COVID-19 vaccine. Clones were read by immunoSEQ multiplex PCR, and TCRdb kept only the in-frame ones, dropping some. Of about 100,000 clones in the sample, less than 95% were seen once. Sequencing used peripheral blood, obtained on day 0 of AZD1222 vaccination. The receptors come from an adult in good health.

This chain uses TRBV5-5 with TRBJ1-1; D perhaps matches TRBD1 (6 bases). V gave up 4 bases and J gave up 4 bases, with 14 bases separating them. The CDR3 spans 14 residues. CDR1 is SGHKS and CDR2 is YYEKEE in the germline V gene (reference sequence). The CDR3 DNA reads TGTGCCAGCAGCGGGCGGACAGTTTTCACTGAAGCTTTCTTT. Amino acid sequence: CASSGRTVFTEAFF.

The genes are TRBV6-5 and TRBJ2-5, with D unresolved. Trimming removed 2 bases at V and 2 bases at J, with 6 bases between. Per germline, CDR1 MNHEY and CDR2 SVGAGI. The length of the CDR3 is 13 residues. CDR3 sequence (DNA): TGTGCCAGCAGTTACCAACAGCAAGAGACCCAGTACTTC. It codes for CASSYQQQETQYF.

This chain links TRBV6-4 with TRBJ2-1, with D perhaps matching TRBD2 (6 bases). V was shortened by 2 bases and J by 0 bases, with 11 bases between the two germline ends. In germline, CDR1 is MRHNA, CDR2 SNTAGT. The CDR3 has 16 amino acids. The CDR3 region has the DNA TGTGCCAGCAGTGACATAGCGGCAAACTCCTACAATGAGCAGTTCTTC. It specifies CASSDIAANSYNEQFF.

This clone was picked up a small number of times. The rearrangement joins TRBV15 to TRBJ1-5; D is uncertain. V lost 5 bases to trimming and J lost 0 bases, with 5 bases between them. CDR3 length: 13 amino acids. Germline V lookup: CDR1 LNHNV, CDR2 YYDKDF (reference sequence). In DNA form, the CDR3 reads TGTGCCACCAGCTGGGATAGCAATCAGCCCCAGCATTTT. Amino acids: CATSWDSNQPQHF. The whole variable domain, remainder taken from reference TRBV15 and TRBJ1-5, is DAMVIQNPRYQVTQFGKPVTLSCSQTLNHNVMYWYQQKSSQAPKLLFHYYDKDFNNEADTPDNFQSRRPNTSFCFLDIRSPGLGDTAMYLCATSWDSNQPQHFGDGTRLSIL.

The chain couples TRBV28 to TRBJ1-5, with 7 bases that match TRBD1. Germline values: CDR1 MDHEN, CDR2 SYDVKM. V lost 4 bases, J lost 0 bases, and 9 bases stayed unmatched. The CDR3 runs to 17 residues. The CDR3 is CASSSPSTGASNQPQHF. The CDR3 DNA reads as TGTGCCAGCAGTTCCCCATCAACAGGGGCTAGCAATCAGCCCCAGCATTTT.

The chain is built from TRBV12-2 and TRBJ2-3; the table's D gene call, TRBD1, was not cross checked with the DNA. TRBV12-2 is a documented pseudogene. This CDR3 has 14 amino acids. The DNA for the CDR3 is TGTGCAAGGCGGGACAGCCGAAGCACAGATACGCAGTATTTT. It translates to CARRDSRSTDTQYF.

The chain recombines TRBV28 with TRBJ1-4, with D uncertain. This CDR3 comprises 12 residues. V lost 10 bases to trimming and J lost 5 bases, with 11 bases between them. Germline V gene data show CDR1 as MDHEN and CDR2 as SYDVKM. The CDR3 is CATSGQNEKLFF. CDR3 in DNA: TGTGCCACCTCCGGGCAGAATGAAAAACTGTTTTTT.

The CDR3 DNA is TGTGCCAGCAGGGCTAGCGGGGGGCCGCAAGAGACCCAGTACTTC. Encoded protein: CASRASGGPQETQYF. The gene calls are TRBV6-5 and TRBJ2-5, with 11 nucleotides matching TRBD2. Germline V gene data show CDR1 as MNHEY and CDR2 as SVGAGI. With V trimmed by 6 bases and J by 2 bases, 5 bases remained unmatched. The CDR3 spans 15 residues.

V and J are TRBV25-1 and TRBJ1-2, with D possibly being TRBD1 (5 bases). The length of the CDR3 is 13 residues. Germline loops: CDR1 MGHDK, CDR2 SYGVNS. V lost 5 bases and J lost 6, with 13 bases in between. CDR3 nucleotides: TGTGCCAGCAGTCCACCACAGGCAGATGGCTACACCTTC. Translating it yields CASSPPQADGYTF.

The chain combines TRBV5-1 with TRBJ1-1; D unresolved. Trimming cost V 3 bases and J 4 bases, with 13 bases left between them. CDR1 and CDR2 from the germline V gene are SGHRS and YFSETQ. This CDR3 comprises 14 residues. The CDR3 loop is CASSSTLASTEAFF. The CDR3 nucleotides read TGCGCCAGCAGCTCGACCCTAGCTAGCACTGAAGCTTTCTTT. Filled out from reference TRBV5-1 and TRBJ1-1, the complete variable domain reads KAGVTQTPRYLIKTRGQQVTLSCSPISGHRSVSWYQQTPGQGLQFLFEYFSETQRNKGNFPGRFSGRQFSNSRSEMNVSTLELGDSALYLCASSSTLASTEAFFGQGTRLTVV.